Presented here are 2 T cell receptor beta chains from one specimen sequenced in a study of blood T cell repertoires in COVID-19. The assay was immunoSEQ multiplex PCR, and TCRdb's table has in-frame clones only and misses some. The table records about 210,000 clones, about 88% of them present only once. The sequencing sample was made of peripheral blood. The receptors derive from a woman aged 40 to 50 with acute or convalescent COVID-19.

The chain combines TRBV19 with TRBJ1-2; a weak D match, TRBD1 (5 bases). This CDR3 has 20 amino acids. V gave up 6 bases and J gave up 0 bases, with 29 bases separating them. The V gene's germline CDR1 is LNHDA and CDR2 SQIVND (reference sequence). The chain's CDR3 is CASRARPGVPTGVTNYGYTF. CDR3 DNA: TGTGCCAGTAGGGCACGCCCCGGGGTCCCTACGGGGGTGACTAACTATGGCTACACCTTC.

The CDR3, as DNA: TGTGCCAGCAGCGGAGGGACAGTTAATTCACCCCTCCACTTT. Residues: CASSGGTVNSPLHF. The chain carries TRBV11-2 and TRBJ1-6; TRBD1 aligns across 7 bases. In germline, CDR1 is SGHAT, CDR2 FQNNGV. The CDR3 length is 14 residues. The trim removed 5 bases at V and 6 bases at J, leaving 4 bases unmatched.